This T cell receptor beta chain was recovered during a study of blood T cell repertoires in COVID-19. Symptom resolution, clearance, or two negative PCRs marked donors in Cohort 3 as recovered. The protocol was immunoSEQ multiplex PCR, while the TCRdb copy is restricted to in-frame clones and leaves out a portion. In the table there are more than 300,000 clones, approximately 84% of which are singletons. Germline CDR1 LNHDA, CDR2 SQIVND (reference sequence). With V trimmed by 5 bases and J by 6 bases, 10 bases remained unmatched. CDR3 size: 15 residues. The rearrangement links TRBV19 to TRBJ1-1, with TRBD1 matching over 9 bases. The sequence was collected from a man under 40 who had recovered from COVID-19. The sequencing sample was made of PBMCs or T cells enriched from blood (not recorded which). The CDR3 here is CASSLGGQGSPEAFF. The CDR3 region has the DNA TGTGCCAGTAGTTTAGGGGGACAGGGTAGTCCTGAAGCTTTCTTT.